This entry lists 16 T cell receptor beta chains sequenced from one sample in a study of blood T cell repertoires in COVID-19. Clones were sequenced by immunoSEQ multiplex PCR, and TCRdb holds only the in-frame ones, with some missing. This table has tens of thousands of clones, more than 75% appearing once. The sample comprised peripheral blood. Receptors originate from a man aged 55 to 70 with COVID-19, enrolled during active disease.

This clone was seen only a few times. V is TRBV7-9 and J is TRBJ2-7; 8 bases fit TRBD2. Germline V gene sequence: CDR1 SEHNR, CDR2 FQNEAQ (reference sequence). CDR3 length equals 15 residues. The trim removed 6 bases at V and 6 bases at J, leaving 13 bases unmatched. In DNA, the CDR3 is TGTGCCAGCAGTTACCAAGCGGGAGCCTCGGGCGAGCAGTACTTC. It encodes CASSYQAGASGEQYF.

The chain recombines TRBV28 with TRBJ2-7; 12 bases match TRBD1. Germline V gene sequence: CDR1 MDHEN, CDR2 SYDVKM. There are 17 residues in the CDR3. The V gene end was trimmed by 8 bases and the J gene end by 2 bases; junction bases not matched to a gene: 13. The CDR3 sequence is CASRDRGLKSRTYEQYF. In nucleotides, the CDR3 is TGTGCCAGCCGGGACAGGGGGCTAAAAAGTAGGACCTACGAGCAGTACTTC.

This clone was picked up a small number of times. Other nucleotide sequences from this sample produce the same CDR3. Here the CDR3 reads CASSIQGAQETQYF. In DNA form, the CDR3 reads TGTGCCAGTAGTATACAGGGGGCCCAAGAGACCCAGTACTTC. J is TRBJ2-5 and V is TRBV19; TRBD1 matches at 8 bases. Germline assignment: CDR1 LNHDA and CDR2 SQIVND (reference sequence). The ends lost 2 bases at V and 1 base at J; junction bases unmatched: 0. The CDR3 is 14 amino acids.

V is TRBV6-4 and J is TRBJ2-6, with TRBD1 as a possible D gene (6 bases). The ends were cut back, 0 bases at V and 0 bases at J, with 12 bases in the middle. Germline V CDR1 and CDR2: MRHNA, SNTAGT. CDR3 size: 18 residues. In DNA, the CDR3 is TGTGCCAGCAGTGACTCTCCGGACAGTCACTCTGGGGCCAACGTCCTGACTTTC. Encoded protein: CASSDSPDSHSGANVLTF.

The chain joins TRBV11-3 to TRBJ1-6, with 7 bases fitting TRBD1. Germline lookup yields CDR1 SGHNT and CDR2 YENEEA. The CDR3 covers 14 residues. J lost 8 bases, V lost 3 bases, and 4 bases had no gene match. CDR3 amino acids: CASSFQGEDSPLHF. The CDR3 region has the DNA TGTGCCAGCAGCTTCCAGGGGGAAGATTCACCCCTCCACTTT. The full variable domain, its missing parts supplied by reference TRBV11-3 and TRBJ1-6, is EAGVVQSPRYKIIEKKQPVAFWCNPISGHNTLYWYLQNLGQGPELLIRYENEEAVDDSQLPKDRFSAERLKGVDSTLKIQPAELGDSAVYLCASSFQGEDSPLHFGNGTRLTVT.

The rearrangement uses TRBV3-1 (or the pseudogene TRBV3-2) and TRBJ1-2; D call uncertain. The V and J ends lost 4 bases and 8 bases respectively, with 14 bases between them. This CDR3 is built from 13 residues. Germline CDR1 is LGHDT and CDR2 is YNNKEL (reference sequence). The DNA for the CDR3 is TGTGCCAGCAGCCCTAAGCATGGGAGGGGCTACACCTTC. Amino acid sequence: CASSPKHGRGYTF.

This clone was counted once. The J gene is TRBJ2-5, the V gene TRBV2, with TRBD2 identical over 7 bases. Germline V gives CDR1 SNHLY, CDR2 FYNNEI. V shed 8 bases, J shed 2 bases, and the junction held 11 bases outside the gene matches. The CDR3 runs to 15 residues. The CDR3 sequence: CASVRREWGQETQYF. CDR3 sequence (DNA): TGTGCCAGCGTCAGGCGGGAGTGGGGACAAGAGACCCAGTACTTC.

The J gene is TRBJ1-6, the V gene TRBV3-1 (or the pseudogene TRBV3-2); the match to TRBD1 covers 7 bases. Germline V gene data show CDR1 as LGHDT and CDR2 as YNNKEL (reference sequence). The CDR3 sequence is 15 residues long. Trimming removed 6 bases from V and 10 bases from J; junction bases left unmatched: 12. The CDR3 region has the DNA TGTGCCAGCAGGCTGCAGACAGGGATGGGATCACCCCTCCACTTT. Amino acid sequence: CASRLQTGMGSPLHF.

The chain combines TRBV2 with TRBJ2-7, with 7 bases identical to TRBD1. Trimming took 10 bases from V and 2 from J; bases not matched to a gene: 5. Germline V gives CDR1 SNHLY, CDR2 FYNNEI. There are 12 residues in the CDR3. The DNA of the CDR3 is TGTGCCACCGGGACAGATACCTACGAGCAGTACTTC. Translating it yields CATGTDTYEQYF.

V gene TRBV5-1 combines with J gene TRBJ1-5, with 11 bases lining up with TRBD1. Germline V gives CDR1 SGHRS, CDR2 YFSETQ. This CDR3 has 16 residues. Trimming at V came to 5 bases and at J to 5 bases, leaving 9 bases not matched to a gene. The CDR3 is CASRSGTGGYDQPQHF. The CDR3, as DNA: TGCGCCAGCAGGTCAGGGACAGGGGGTTACGATCAGCCCCAGCATTTT.

The chain combines TRBV19 with TRBJ2-7; D not resolved. Trimming cost V 5 bases and J 6 bases, with 14 bases left between them. The CDR3 has 13 residues. Looked up from germline, CDR1 is LNHDA and CDR2 is SQIVND (reference sequence). The DNA of the CDR3 is TGTGCCAGTAGTTATCAGGTAAAGTCCGAGCAGTACTTC. It codes for CASSYQVKSEQYF.

The J gene is TRBJ1-1, the V gene TRBV5-4, with D perhaps matching TRBD1 (6 bases). V dropped 3 bases and J dropped 1 base, with 13 bases sitting between them. The CDR3 is made up of 15 amino acids. Germline V gives CDR1 SGHNT, CDR2 YYREEE (reference sequence). The DNA for the CDR3 is TGTGCCAGCAGCTCGTACAGGGATTGGAACACTGAAGCTTTCTTT. Residues: CASSSYRDWNTEAFF.

The CDR3 region has the DNA TGTGCCAGCAGCGGTACCGGACTGGACTACACCTTC. This codes for CASSGTGLDYTF. The chain couples TRBV7-9 to TRBJ1-2; D is undetermined. From germline, CDR1 is SEHNR and CDR2 FQNEAQ (reference sequence). This CDR3 comprises 12 residues. Trimming stripped 5 bases from V and 10 bases from J, with 14 bases between.

The chain employs TRBV7-9 and TRBJ1-1; TRBD1 might be the D (6 bases). The V and J ends lost 4 bases and 7 bases respectively, with 13 bases between them. The CDR3 has 13 residues. The germline V gene encodes CDR1 SEHNR and CDR2 FQNEAQ (reference sequence). CDR3 in amino acids: CASSSGQPFEAFF. The CDR3 DNA follows: TGTGCCAGCAGCTCCGGACAGCCTTTTGAAGCTTTCTTT.

The chain couples TRBV24-1 to TRBJ1-2; no clear D gene. CDR3 length: 14 amino acids. V lost 1 base to trimming and J lost 3 bases, with 8 bases between them. In germline, CDR1 is KGHDR, CDR2 SFDVKD. The CDR3 spells CATSDFYGDYGYTF. The DNA of the CDR3 is TGTGCCACCAGTGATTTTTACGGGGACTATGGCTACACCTTC.

This clone showed up just once. The chain is built from TRBV10-2 and TRBJ2-7; D possibly corresponds to TRBD2 (6 bases). Germline CDR1 is WSHSY and CDR2 is SAAADI. The CDR3 spans 17 residues. Trimming pared 0 bases from V and 4 bases from J, leaving 19 bases between. The CDR3 region has the DNA TGCGCCAGCAGTGAGTCGAGCGCGGGGCGGGGCCTATACGAGCAGTACTTC. As protein: CASSESSAGRGLYEQYF.